The sequence of this T cell receptor (beta chain) was determined in a study of identical twins. No donor was unhealthy or non-Caucasian. The table lists this clonotype with many counts. Its target is unknown. V lost 5 bases and J lost 5, with 15 bases in between. The length of the CDR3 is 14 residues. A single record per CDR3 protein comes from TCRdb applying MiXCR to the 5' RACE reads. The data contain about 530,000 distinct CDR3 sequences, around 15% of them singletons. Study results and limitations: Cross-sectional statistical analysis, not tracking of the same donors, underpinned the conclusions. Out-of-frame alpha sequences common to twins exhibited an excess of low generation probability. The more abundant beta clonotypes in cord blood had fewer insertions, and memory repertoires did not show this.

These records were also assigned to another study, of yellow fever vaccine responses in identical twins.

The V gene is TRBV12-3 or TRBV12-4, the J gene TRBJ2-5; D possibly corresponds to TRBD1 (5 bases). The sequence was collected from a woman aged 18 to 35 in good health. Sequencing input: CD4+ T cells sorted from blood. CDR3 region: CASSPRQSIETQYF. CDR3 nucleotides: TGTGCCAGCAGTCCTAGACAGTCTATCGAGACCCAGTACTTC.